This T cell receptor (beta chain) was identified during a study of cytomegalovirus exposure and HLA in healthy donors. For the study at large: Drawn from HLA-typed donors, 83 million or so unique TCRs were held in an early data release. Study-wide points: Later genetic work tied a missense DCLRE1C variant to beta-chain V and J trimming.

With respect to this clone: Its matching antigen is unknown.

Trimming stripped 3 bases from V and 7 bases from J, with 7 bases between. CDR1 is SNHLY, CDR2 FYNNEI, per germline. This CDR3 has 13 amino acids. A multiplex PCR was run with 60 Vbeta primers and 13 Jbeta primers. Here immunoSEQ multiplex PCR was the method, and the copy in TCRdb shows in-frame clones only, minus some. In the table there are about 120,000 clones, over 80% of which are singletons. V usage is TRBV2 and J usage is TRBJ1-6; D not resolved. The source material was PBMCs. This clonotype was sampled from a man under 40 in good health and CMV-seronegative. This chain's CDR3 is CASSDLVNSPLHF. The CDR3 DNA is TGTGCCAGCAGTGATCTCGTGAATTCACCCCTCCACTTT.